In this sample, the clone carrying this T cell receptor beta chain turned up once. Its antigen is unidentified. The record originates from a study of T cell responses to AZD1222 COVID-19 vaccine. Study results and limitations: The sample set comprised mostly white British donors with more females, and clonal diversity was possibly underestimated. The study reported that nearly half of spike-specific TCRs target unmutated variant regions.

This table comes from immunoSEQ multiplex PCR, and its TCRdb copy is limited to in-frame clones, with some not included. The sample shows over 100,000 clones, around 87% of them seen only once. In germline, CDR1 is SEHNR, CDR2 FQNEAQ (reference sequence). The junction had 9 bases not matched to a gene; V was cut back by 2 bases and J by 7 bases. This CDR3 is 16 amino acids long. Analyses pooled second doses at about 4 or about 12 weeks. The TCR comes from an adult who received the AZD1222 COVID-19 vaccine. The chain links TRBV7-9 to TRBJ2-1; 9 nucleotides agree with TRBD2. The sequencing here drew on peripheral blood, taken 28 days after the second AZD1222 dose. The CDR3 reads CASSLRGAGGRNEQFF. CDR3 bases: TGTGCCAGCAGCTTAAGGGGAGCGGGGGGCCGAAATGAGCAGTTCTTC.